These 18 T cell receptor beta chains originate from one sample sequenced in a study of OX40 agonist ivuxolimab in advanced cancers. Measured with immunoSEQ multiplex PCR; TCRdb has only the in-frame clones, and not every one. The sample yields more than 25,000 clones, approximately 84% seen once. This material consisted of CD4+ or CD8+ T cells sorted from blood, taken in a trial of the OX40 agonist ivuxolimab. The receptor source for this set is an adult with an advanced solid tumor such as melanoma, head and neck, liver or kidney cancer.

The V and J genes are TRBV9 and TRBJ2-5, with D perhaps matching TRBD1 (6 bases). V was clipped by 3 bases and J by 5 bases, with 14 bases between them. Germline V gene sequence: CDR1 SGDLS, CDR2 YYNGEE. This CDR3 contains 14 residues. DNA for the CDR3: TGTGCCAGCAGCGGACAGGCCTCCGGTGAGACCCAGTACTTC. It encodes CASSGQASGETQYF.

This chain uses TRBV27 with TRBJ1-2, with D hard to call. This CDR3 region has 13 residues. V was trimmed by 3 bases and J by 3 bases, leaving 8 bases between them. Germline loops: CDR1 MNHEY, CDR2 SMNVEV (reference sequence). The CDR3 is CASSFRVDYGYTF. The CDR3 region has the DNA TGTGCCAGCAGTTTCCGGGTAGACTATGGCTACACCTTC.

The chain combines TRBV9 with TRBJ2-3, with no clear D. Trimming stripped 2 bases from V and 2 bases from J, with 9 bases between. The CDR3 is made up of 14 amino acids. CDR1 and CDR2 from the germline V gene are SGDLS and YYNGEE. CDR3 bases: TGTGCCAGCAGCGTGAACGACCCCACAGATACGCAGTATTTT. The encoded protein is CASSVNDPTDTQYF.

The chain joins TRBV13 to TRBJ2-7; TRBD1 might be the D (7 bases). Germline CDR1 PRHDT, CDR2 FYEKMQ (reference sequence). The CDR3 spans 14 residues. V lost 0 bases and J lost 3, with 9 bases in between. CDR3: CASSLGRGVYEQYF. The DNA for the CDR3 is TGTGCCAGCAGCTTAGGCAGGGGGGTCTACGAGCAGTACTTC.

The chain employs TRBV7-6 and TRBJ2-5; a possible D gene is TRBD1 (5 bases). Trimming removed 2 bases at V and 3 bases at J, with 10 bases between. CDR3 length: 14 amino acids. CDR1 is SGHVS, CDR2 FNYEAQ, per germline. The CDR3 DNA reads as TGTGCCAGCAGCTTACGACAGATGAAAGAGACCCAGTACTTC. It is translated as CASSLRQMKETQYF.

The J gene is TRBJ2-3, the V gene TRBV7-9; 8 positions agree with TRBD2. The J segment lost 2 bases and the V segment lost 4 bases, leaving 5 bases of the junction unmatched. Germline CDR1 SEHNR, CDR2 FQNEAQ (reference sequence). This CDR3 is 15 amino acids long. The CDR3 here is CASSYPGLDTDTQYF. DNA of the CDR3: TGTGCCAGCAGCTACCCGGGACTAGACACAGATACGCAGTATTTT.

CDR3 bases: TGCGCCAGCAGTGCAGGGGGCCCGAACTATGGCTACACCTTC. Its translation is CASSAGGPNYGYTF. The chain has TRBV10-2 and TRBJ1-2; the match to TRBD1 covers 8 bases. J was trimmed by 2 bases and V by 4 bases; bases with no gene match: 3. Germline assignment: CDR1 WSHSY and CDR2 SAAADI. The CDR3 length is 14 residues.

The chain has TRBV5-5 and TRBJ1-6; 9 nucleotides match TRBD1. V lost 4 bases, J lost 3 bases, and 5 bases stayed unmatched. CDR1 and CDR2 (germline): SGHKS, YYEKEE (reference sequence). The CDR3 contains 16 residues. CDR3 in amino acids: CASSPGTGNYNSPLHF. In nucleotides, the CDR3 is TGTGCCAGCAGCCCCGGGACAGGGAACTATAATTCACCCCTCCACTTT.

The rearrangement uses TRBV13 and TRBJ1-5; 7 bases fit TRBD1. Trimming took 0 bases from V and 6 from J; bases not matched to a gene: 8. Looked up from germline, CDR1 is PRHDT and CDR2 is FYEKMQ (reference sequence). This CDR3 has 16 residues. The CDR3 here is CASSLGQGVGGQPQHF. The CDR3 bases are TGTGCCAGCAGCTTAGGTCAGGGGGTCGGTGGTCAGCCCCAGCATTTT.

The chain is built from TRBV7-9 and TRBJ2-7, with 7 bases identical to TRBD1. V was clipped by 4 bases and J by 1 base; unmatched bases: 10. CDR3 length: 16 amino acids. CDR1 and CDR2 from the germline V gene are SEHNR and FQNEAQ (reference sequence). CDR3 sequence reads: CASSSEGDSNSYEQYF. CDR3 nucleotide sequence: TGTGCCAGCAGCTCCGAAGGGGACAGCAATTCCTACGAGCAGTACTTC.

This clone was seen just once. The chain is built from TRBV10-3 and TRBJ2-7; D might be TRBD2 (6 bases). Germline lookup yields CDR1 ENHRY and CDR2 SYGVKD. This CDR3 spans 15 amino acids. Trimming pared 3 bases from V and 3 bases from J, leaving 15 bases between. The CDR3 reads CAISEPGGRDYEQYF. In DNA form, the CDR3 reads TGTGCCATCAGTGAACCAGGAGGGCGCGACTACGAGCAGTACTTC.

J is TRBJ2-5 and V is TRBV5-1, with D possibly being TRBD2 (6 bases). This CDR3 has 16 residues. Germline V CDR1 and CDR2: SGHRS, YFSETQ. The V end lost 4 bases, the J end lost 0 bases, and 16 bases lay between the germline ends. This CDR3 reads CASSATSLGDQETQYF. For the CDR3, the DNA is TGCGCCAGCAGCGCGACTAGTCTAGGGGACCAAGAGACCCAGTACTTC.

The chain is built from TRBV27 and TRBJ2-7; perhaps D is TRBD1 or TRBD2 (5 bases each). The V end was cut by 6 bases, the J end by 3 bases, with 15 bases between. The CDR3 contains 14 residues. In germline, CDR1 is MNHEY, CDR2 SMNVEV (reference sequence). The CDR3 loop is CASRSGTEDYEQYF. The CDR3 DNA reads TGTGCCAGCAGATCCGGGACCGAGGACTACGAGCAGTACTTC.

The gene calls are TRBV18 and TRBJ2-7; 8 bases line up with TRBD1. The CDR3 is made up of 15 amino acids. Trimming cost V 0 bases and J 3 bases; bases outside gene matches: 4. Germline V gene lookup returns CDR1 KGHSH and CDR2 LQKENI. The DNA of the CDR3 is TGTGCCAGCTCACCACCGACGACAGGGGTCTACGAGCAGTACTTC. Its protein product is CASSPPTTGVYEQYF.

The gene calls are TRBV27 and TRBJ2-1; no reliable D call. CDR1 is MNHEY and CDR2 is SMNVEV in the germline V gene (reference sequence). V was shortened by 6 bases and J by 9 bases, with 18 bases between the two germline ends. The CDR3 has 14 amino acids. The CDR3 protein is CASRYFSSTSEQFF. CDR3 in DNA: TGTGCCAGCAGATATTTCAGCAGCACAAGTGAGCAGTTCTTC.

DNA of the CDR3: TGTGCCAGCAGCCCCACCGGGACTAGCGGGAGTTTGTACGAGCAGTACTTC. Amino acids: CASSPTGTSGSLYEQYF. The rearrangement uses TRBV13 and TRBJ2-7; 14 bases agree with TRBD2. The trim removed 5 bases at V and 4 bases at J, leaving 10 bases unmatched. Per germline, CDR1 PRHDT and CDR2 FYEKMQ (reference sequence). The CDR3 extends over 17 amino acids.

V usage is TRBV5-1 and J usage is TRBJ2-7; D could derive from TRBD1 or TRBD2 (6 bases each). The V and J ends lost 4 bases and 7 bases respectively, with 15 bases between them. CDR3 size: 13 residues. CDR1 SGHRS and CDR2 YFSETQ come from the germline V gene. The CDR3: CASSPRDTREQYF. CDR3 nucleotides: TGCGCCAGCAGCCCGCGGGACACCAGGGAGCAGTACTTC.

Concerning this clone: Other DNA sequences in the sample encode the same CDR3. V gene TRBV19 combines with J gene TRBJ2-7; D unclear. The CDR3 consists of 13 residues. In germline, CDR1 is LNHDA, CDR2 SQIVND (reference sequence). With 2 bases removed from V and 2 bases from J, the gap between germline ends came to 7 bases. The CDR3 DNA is TGTGCCAGTAGTATAAGCGCCACCTACGAGCAGTACTTC. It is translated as CASSISATYEQYF.